This passage covers 10 T cell receptor beta chains from one sample sequenced in a study of blood T cell repertoires in COVID-19. Libraries were prepared by immunoSEQ multiplex PCR; TCRdb keeps only in-frame clonotypes and omits some of them. The table shows about 360,000 clones, with around 87% occurring only once. Sequenced input: PBMCs or T cells enriched from blood (not recorded which). These receptor sequences come from a man aged 35 to 55 in a cohort exposed to, infected with or recovered from COVID-19 (not recorded which).

This chain joins TRBV19 and TRBJ2-2; 9 bases line up with TRBD2. V lost 1 base and J lost 7; bases outside the gene matches: 1. Germline V CDR1 and CDR2: LNHDA, SQIVND (reference sequence). The CDR3 sequence is 14 residues long. This chain's CDR3 is CASSIVSGSGELFF. DNA of the CDR3: TGTGCCAGTAGTATAGTTAGCGGGAGCGGGGAGCTGTTTTTT.

This chain joins TRBV10-1 and TRBJ2-7; 7 positions agree with TRBD2. The germline V gene has CDR1 WNHNN and CDR2 SYGVQD (reference sequence). The V segment lost 6 bases and the J segment 2 bases; nucleotides outside the gene matches: 13. This CDR3 is 16 amino acids long. DNA of the CDR3: TGCGCCAGCAGGGAACCGGGACTACCATTCCCCTACGAGCAGTACTTC. Translated, it gives CASREPGLPFPYEQYF.

V gene TRBV15 combines with J gene TRBJ1-4; D uncertain. CDR3 size: 17 residues. Germline values: CDR1 LNHNV, CDR2 YYDKDF (reference sequence). Trimming pared 2 bases from V and 4 bases from J, leaving 17 bases between. Written as DNA, the CDR3 is TGTGCCACCAGCAGAACTGTTCCAGTGCTAGTTAATGAAAAACTGTTTTTT. Protein: CATSRTVPVLVNEKLFF.

This chain links TRBV18 with TRBJ1-5; the match to TRBD1 covers 7 bases. Germline V gene lookup returns CDR1 KGHSH and CDR2 LQKENI. J lost 1 base, V lost 3 bases, and 3 bases had no gene match. The CDR3 is made up of 15 amino acids. CDR3 sequence (DNA): TGTGCCAGCTCACCGGCACAGGGGAGCAATCAGCCCCAGCATTTT. Its translation: CASSPAQGSNQPQHF.

This chain joins TRBV30 and TRBJ1-5; 7 nucleotides line up with TRBD1. Germline V lookup: CDR1 GTSNPN, CDR2 SVGIG (reference sequence). The CDR3 runs to 16 residues. V lost 7 bases, J lost 3 bases, and 15 bases stayed unmatched. The CDR3 sequence: CASRPPQGGFNQPQHF. In nucleotides, the CDR3 is TGTGCCTCCAGACCCCCGCAAGGGGGCTTCAATCAGCCCCAGCATTTT.

This clone was recorded only once. V usage is TRBV6-1 and J usage is TRBJ2-1; D is possibly TRBD2 (6 bases). Germline assignment: CDR1 MNHNS and CDR2 SASEGT. Trimming removed 3 bases at V and 2 bases at J, with 11 bases between. The CDR3 loop spans 15 amino acids. CDR3 protein: CASSELSGPYNEQFF. The CDR3 DNA reads TGTGCCAGCAGTGAGCTTAGCGGTCCCTACAATGAGCAGTTCTTC.

The table lists this clone with a count of one. This chain uses TRBV6-1 with TRBJ2-5, with TRBD2 identical over 8 bases. V lost 2 bases, J lost 5 bases, and 7 bases stayed unmatched. This CDR3 comprises 15 residues. From germline, CDR1 is MNHNS and CDR2 SASEGT. The CDR3 loop reads CASSETGLGDETQYF. The CDR3 DNA sequence: TGTGCCAGCAGTGAAACGGGACTAGGGGACGAGACCCAGTACTTC.

The chain has TRBV3-1 (or the pseudogene TRBV3-2) and TRBJ2-1; weak D call: TRBD2 (5 bases). V shed 4 bases and J shed 2 bases, with 15 bases lying between them. Germline V gene data show CDR1 as LGHDT and CDR2 as YNNKEL (reference sequence). The CDR3 totals 16 residues. The CDR3 sequence: CASSRVGLATYNEQFF. The CDR3 nucleotides are TGTGCCAGCAGCCGGGTCGGACTGGCAACCTACAATGAGCAGTTCTTC.

The chain joins TRBV19 to TRBJ1-2, with D hard to call. Germline V gene lookup returns CDR1 LNHDA and CDR2 SQIVND (reference sequence). The CDR3 totals 11 residues. Trimming left V 5 bases short and J 5 bases short, with 6 bases between. The CDR3 loop is CASSAGYGYTF. The CDR3, as DNA: TGTGCCAGTAGTGCAGGATATGGCTACACCTTC.

The chain links TRBV7-6 to TRBJ1-6; tentative D call: TRBD1 (5 bases). This CDR3 is built from 19 residues. Germline-derived CDR1 and CDR2 are SGHVS and FNYEAQ. Trimming cost V 5 bases and J 0 bases, with 20 bases left between them. In nucleotides, the CDR3 is TGTGCCAGCAGCCGGGAGGGGCGGGGAGGAAGCTCCTATAATTCACCCCTCCACTTT. It encodes CASSREGRGGSSYNSPLHF.